The clone carrying this T cell receptor beta chain showed up just a few times. This sample is drawn from a study of regulatory T cells in long-lasting Graves disease. The time point here: newly diagnosed GD, antithyroid drugs for less than 3 months. Isolated PBMC RNA provided the starting material for the TCR library. The authors built TCR beta libraries using iRepertoire HTBI primers and Arm-PCR of CDR3 regions. TCRdb re-analysed the multiplex PCR reads in MiXCR, keeping a single row per CDR3 protein. The sample holds fewer than 500,000 distinct CDR3 sequences, roughly 15% seen once. With 5 bases removed from V and 7 bases from J, the gap between germline ends came to 18 bases. The CDR3 consists of 15 residues. From germline, CDR1 is SGHTA and CDR2 FQGTGA. The sample was also linked to a second study, of T cells in Graves' hyperthyroidism and ophthalmopathy.

The sequence was collected from a man between 35 and 55 years old with Graves disease. Specimen: peripheral blood mononuclear cells (PBMCs), collected at new diagnosis, from a patient treated with antithyroid drugs. V usage is TRBV7-3 and J usage is TRBJ2-1; TRBD1 is a possible D gene (6 bases). The CDR3 bases are TGTGCCAGCAGCGTCGTGGGGGCGGGCACAAATGAGCAGTTCTTC. Translation gives CASSVVGAGTNEQFF.